This entry concerns a single T cell receptor beta chain. The data were obtained in a study of early T cells in non-severe SARS-CoV-2 infection. V lost 4 bases to trimming and J lost 3 bases; unmatched junction nucleotides: 5. The CDR3 runs 15 residues. Germline V gene data show CDR1 as LGHNA and CDR2 as YNFKEQ. TCRdb recomputed calls from the 5' RACE reads with MiXCR, one row per CDR3 protein. The sample shows about 33,000 distinct CDR3 sequences, over 4.5% of them seen only once. This sequence was found in an adult who was a healthcare worker with PCR-confirmed SARS-CoV-2 infection or an uninfected control (not recorded which). Sequenced input: whole blood. The chain carries TRBV4-2 and TRBJ2-2; 7 nucleotides line up with TRBD1. The CDR3 DNA is TGTGCCAGCAGCCCTTTAGGACAGGACACCGGGGAGCTGTTTTTT. Its protein product is CASSPLGQDTGELFF.